Shown below are 30 T cell receptor beta chains from a single sample sequenced in a study of long-term antiretroviral therapy in people with HIV. At survey level, the immunoSEQ assay was run in its v3.0 version. Data came from immunoSEQ multiplex PCR; TCRdb stores just in-frame clones and leaves some out. The sample gives 25,000 to 35,000 clones, approximately 95% of which show up once; 3% to 3.5% is in the top ten. The sample was unsorted PBMCs, taken 5.3 years after starting antiretroviral therapy. These receptors originate from a man in his forties or fifties with HIV.

The V call is TRBV7-9, the J call TRBJ1-2; perhaps TRBD1 as D (6 bases). The CDR3 sequence is 15 residues long. The V gene lost 3 bases and the J gene lost 8 bases, with 19 bases spanning the gap. Germline CDR1 and CDR2: SEHNR and FQNEAQ (reference sequence). Written as DNA, the CDR3 is TGTGCCAGCAGCTTCCGGGACAACCTTCGGGACGGCTACACCTTC. This translates into CASSFRDNLRDGYTF. Complete variable domain (other parts from reference TRBV7-9 and TRBJ1-2): DTGVSQNPRHKITKRGQNVTFRCDPISEHNRLYWYRQTLGQGPEFLTYFQNEAQLEKSRLLSDRFSAERPKGSFSTLEIQRTEQGDSAMYLCASSFRDNLRDGYTFGSGTRLTVV.

The chain employs TRBV7-9 and TRBJ2-1, with 11 bases fitting TRBD2. The CDR3 is made up of 17 amino acids. Trimming at V came to 3 bases and at J to 7 bases, leaving 11 bases not matched to a gene. Germline CDR1 and CDR2: SEHNR and FQNEAQ (reference sequence). CDR3 sequence reads: CASSLATSGASRNEQFF. The CDR3 DNA sequence: TGTGCCAGCAGCTTGGCGACTAGCGGGGCCTCGAGGAATGAGCAGTTCTTC.

This rearrangement joins TRBV19 to TRBJ1-1; 8 nucleotides match TRBD1. Germline V gives CDR1 LNHDA, CDR2 SQIVND (reference sequence). The CDR3 sequence is 16 residues long. Losses at the gene ends were 3 bases for V and 0 bases for J; bases not matched to a gene: 6. The DNA for the CDR3 is TGTGCCAGTAGTATCGGACAGGGATCCATGAACACTGAAGCTTTCTTT. As protein: CASSIGQGSMNTEAFF.

V usage is TRBV11-2 and J usage is TRBJ1-1; 7 nucleotides match TRBD1. Germline V gene data show CDR1 as SGHAT and CDR2 as FQNNGV. J lost 1 base, V lost 8 bases, and 7 bases had no gene match. The CDR3 spans 14 residues. In DNA form, the CDR3 reads TGTGCCAGCGGCCTTCACAGGGGGAACACTGAAGCTTTCTTT. Its translation is CASGLHRGNTEAFF.

This clone was seen only a few times. The genes are TRBV9 and TRBJ2-3; 7 positions agree with TRBD2. Trimming at V came to 0 bases and at J to 2 bases, leaving 0 bases not matched to a gene. This CDR3 is built from 14 residues. CDR1 and CDR2 from the germline V gene are SGDLS and YYNGEE. CDR3 DNA sequence: TGTGCCAGCAGCGTAGGGGACTACACAGATACGCAGTATTTT. Translating it yields CASSVGDYTDTQYF. The full variable domain, in which reference TRBV9 and TRBJ2-3 provide the parts outside the CDR3, is DSGVTQTPKHLITATGQRVTLRCSPRSGDLSVYWYQQSLDQGLQFLIQYYNGEERAKGNILERFSAQQFPDLHSELNLSSLELGDSALYFCASSVGDYTDTQYFGPGTRLTVL.

This chain connects TRBV6-5 to TRBJ2-3; no definite D call. The V end lost 5 bases, the J end lost 4 bases, and 13 bases lay between the germline ends. In germline, CDR1 is MNHEY, CDR2 SVGAGI. The CDR3 has 14 amino acids. In DNA form, the CDR3 reads TGTGCCAGCAGTCTTTCCGGCGAATCAGATACGCAGTATTTT. Translation: CASSLSGESDTQYF.

The chain uses TRBV2 and TRBJ2-3, with D possibly TRBD1 on 6 matching bases. With 8 bases removed from V and 2 bases from J, the gap between germline ends came to 23 bases. Germline V gene data show CDR1 as SNHLY and CDR2 as FYNNEI. The CDR3 contains 17 residues. DNA for the CDR3: TGTGCCAGCGGAGCCGGACCGACAGGTTCGTTCACAGATACGCAGTATTTT. This translates into CASGAGPTGSFTDTQYF.

In this sample, this clone turned up once. The chain uses TRBV19 and TRBJ2-3, with D maybe TRBD2 (6 bases). Looked up from germline, CDR1 is LNHDA and CDR2 is SQIVND (reference sequence). This CDR3 is 15 amino acids long. V gave up 5 bases and J gave up 1 base, with 13 bases separating them. CDR3 in DNA: TGTGCCAGTAGTTCTCGGGGGACTCGCACAGATACGCAGTATTTT. This translates into CASSSRGTRTDTQYF.

This clone was picked up a small number of times. The rearrangement uses TRBV21-1 and TRBJ1-2; the table names TRBD1, a call not compared with the DNA. TRBV21-1 is noted as a pseudogene. The CDR3 runs 11 residues. This chain's CDR3 is CASSHRDGYTF. CDR3 nucleotide sequence: TGTGCCAGCAGCCACAGGGATGGCTACACCTTC.

The CDR3 DNA is TGTGCCAGCAGCCCGGGCCATGAGCAGTTCTTC. This encodes CASSPGHEQFF. The rearrangement joins TRBV6-1 to TRBJ2-1, with D uncertain. The CDR3 runs 11 residues. Deletions cut 6 bases from V and 8 bases from J, with 8 bases between. Germline V gene sequence: CDR1 MNHNS, CDR2 SASEGT.

V gene TRBV6-1 combines with J gene TRBJ1-5, with 10 bases identical to TRBD1. CDR3 length: 14 amino acids. The junction had 8 bases not matched to a gene; V was cut back by 10 bases and J by 5 bases. Germline loops: CDR1 MNHNS, CDR2 SASEGT. In DNA form, the CDR3 reads TGTGCCACCTCGGACAGGGGGTTTGATCAGCCCCAGCATTTT. Protein sequence: CATSDRGFDQPQHF.

This chain links TRBV9 with TRBJ2-1; D gene unclear. CDR3 length: 17 residues. Germline lookup yields CDR1 SGDLS and CDR2 YYNGEE. V was cut by 4 bases and J by 0 bases, with 17 bases left in between. The CDR3 DNA reads as TGTGCCAGCAGCATCTCCCACAGTGCCACCTCCTACAATGAGCAGTTCTTC. Translated, it gives CASSISHSATSYNEQFF. Full variable domain (missing parts from reference TRBV9 and TRBJ2-1): DSGVTQTPKHLITATGQRVTLRCSPRSGDLSVYWYQQSLDQGLQFLIQYYNGEERAKGNILERFSAQQFPDLHSELNLSSLELGDSALYFCASSISHSATSYNEQFFGPGTRLTVL.

The chain couples TRBV5-1 to TRBJ2-1, with TRBD2 as a possible D gene (5 bases). CDR3 length: 13 residues. V gave up 0 bases and J gave up 8 bases, with 9 bases separating them. Germline V gives CDR1 SGHRS, CDR2 YFSETQ. CDR3 nucleotides: TGCGCCAGCAGCTTGGGGCCCGGGGATGAGCAGTTCTTC. The encoded protein is CASSLGPGDEQFF.

The rearrangement uses TRBV6-6 and TRBJ1-6; D possibly corresponds to TRBD1 (6 bases). CDR1 MNHNY and CDR2 SVGAGI come from the germline V gene (reference sequence). Trimming left V 10 bases short and J 5 bases short, with 12 bases between. This CDR3 is built from 13 residues. DNA for the CDR3: TGTGCCACCACAGGGCTGGATAATTCACCCCTCCACTTT. Its protein is CATTGLDNSPLHF.

This clone has a handful of counts. The chain combines TRBV27 with TRBJ1-5; perhaps TRBD1 as D (5 bases). V was pared by 7 bases and J by 7 bases, with 20 bases between. Germline V CDR1 and CDR2: MNHEY, SMNVEV (reference sequence). The CDR3 contains 15 residues. CDR3 sequence: CASKNGGAAGQPQHF. The CDR3 DNA is TGTGCCAGCAAAAACGGCGGGGCAGCAGGCCAGCCCCAGCATTTT.

The genes are TRBV27 and TRBJ1-4; a weak D match, TRBD1 (5 bases). V shed 5 bases and J shed 0 bases, with 13 bases lying between them. Germline lookup yields CDR1 MNHEY and CDR2 SMNVEV (reference sequence). CDR3 length: 16 residues. The DNA of the CDR3 is TGTGCCAGCAGTCATCGGGGCGAAGCAACTAATGAAAAACTGTTTTTT. Translating gives CASSHRGEATNEKLFF.

J is TRBJ2-2 and V is TRBV7-9; no clear D gene. Trimming took off 0 bases at V and 7 bases at J, with 9 bases between the two ends. The CDR3 runs to 14 residues. Germline V lookup: CDR1 SEHNR, CDR2 FQNEAQ (reference sequence). The CDR3 DNA sequence: TGTGCCAGCAGCTTAGCCCGTTCGGGCGGGGAGCTGTTTTTT. It translates to CASSLARSGGELFF. Full variable domain (remainder filled in from reference TRBV7-9 and TRBJ2-2): DTGVSQNPRHKITKRGQNVTFRCDPISEHNRLYWYRQTLGQGPEFLTYFQNEAQLEKSRLLSDRFSAERPKGSFSTLEIQRTEQGDSAMYLCASSLARSGGELFFGEGSRLTVL.

This clone was counted a single time. V is TRBV5-5 and J is TRBJ1-2; 10 bases are a match to TRBD1. This CDR3 has 14 residues. Germline V gene sequence: CDR1 SGHKS, CDR2 YYEKEE (reference sequence). Trimming cost V 5 bases and J 6 bases; bases outside gene matches: 7. CDR3 nucleotides: TGTGCCAGCAGTTTCAGCGGGACAGGGGATGGCTACACCTTC. Translation gives CASSFSGTGDGYTF.

V and J are TRBV30 and TRBJ2-7; no clear D. CDR1 and CDR2 (germline): GTSNPN, SVGIG (reference sequence). The CDR3 is 12 amino acids. V was shortened by 5 bases and J by 1 base, with 9 bases between the two germline ends. The CDR3 protein is CAWRTDSYEQYF. The CDR3 nucleotides are TGTGCCTGGCGGACCGATTCCTACGAGCAGTACTTC.

As concerns this clone: Other DNA sequences of this sample code for an identical CDR3. The rearrangement uses TRBV29-1 and TRBJ2-7, with 7 positions matching TRBD1. The CDR3 covers 11 residues. V lost 5 bases and J lost 7; bases outside the gene matches: 5. Germline lookup yields CDR1 SQVTM and CDR2 ANQGSEA. The DNA of the CDR3 is TGCAGCGTTACAGGGGTTGGGGAGCAGTACTTC. Encoded protein: CSVTGVGEQYF.

V usage is TRBV27 and J usage is TRBJ2-7; possible D gene TRBD1, 6 bases. With 5 bases removed from V and 3 bases from J, the gap between germline ends came to 11 bases. The germline CDR1 and CDR2 sequences are MNHEY and SMNVEV (reference sequence). CDR3 size: 13 residues. CDR3 protein: CASSGIRGYEQYF. The CDR3 nucleotides are TGTGCCAGCAGTGGAATCAGGGGCTACGAGCAGTACTTC.

The chain has TRBV6-6 and TRBJ2-7, with D hard to call. The CDR3 runs 15 residues. CDR1 MNHNY and CDR2 SVGAGI come from the germline V gene (reference sequence). Trimming left V 5 bases short and J 1 base short, with 15 bases between. CDR3 protein: CASSPDPPRSYEQYF. Written as DNA, the CDR3 is TGTGCCAGCAGTCCAGACCCTCCGCGTTCCTACGAGCAGTACTTC.

The rearrangement links TRBV27 to TRBJ2-7; no clear D gene. Germline CDR1 MNHEY, CDR2 SMNVEV (reference sequence). The V end was cut by 2 bases, the J end by 1 base, with 12 bases between. CDR3 size: 15 residues. CDR3 in amino acids: CASSLTALESYEQYF. The CDR3 bases are TGTGCCAGCAGTTTAACAGCCTTGGAGTCCTACGAGCAGTACTTC.

This clone was counted a few times. The J gene is TRBJ2-1, the V gene TRBV14; TRBD2 matches at 11 bases. Per germline, CDR1 SGHDN and CDR2 FVKESK. Trimming cost V 2 bases and J 0 bases; bases outside gene matches: 0. CDR3 size: 16 residues. The CDR3 loop is CASSQLAGGSYNEQFF. DNA for the CDR3: TGTGCCAGCAGCCAACTAGCGGGGGGCTCCTACAATGAGCAGTTCTTC.

This clone was recorded once. The gene calls are TRBV4-3 and TRBJ2-7, with D hard to call. Germline CDR1 LGHNA, CDR2 YSLEER. The ends were cut back, 0 bases at V and 3 bases at J, with 12 bases in the middle. This CDR3 has 15 residues. The CDR3 DNA reads TGCGCCAGCAGCCAAGAGGCAGGTCTACGCTACGAGCAGTACTTC. This sequence encodes CASSQEAGLRYEQYF.

The rearrangement joins TRBV4-3 to TRBJ2-2; 11 bases fit TRBD2. From germline, CDR1 is LGHNA and CDR2 YSLEER. This CDR3 is 15 amino acids long. Trimming at V came to 4 bases and at J to 4 bases, leaving 2 bases not matched to a gene. CDR3 sequence (DNA): TGCGCCAGCAGCCTAGGACTAGCGGGCACCGGGGAGCTGTTTTTT. Encoded protein: CASSLGLAGTGELFF.

V and J are TRBV19 and TRBJ2-2; 9 bases are shared with TRBD1. The CDR3 contains 14 residues. Germline V gives CDR1 LNHDA, CDR2 SQIVND (reference sequence). The V gene end was trimmed by 9 bases and the J gene end by 3 bases; junction bases not matched to a gene: 5. CDR3 in amino acids: CASRDREDTGELFF. As DNA, the CDR3 is TGTGCCAGCAGGGACAGGGAGGACACCGGGGAGCTGTTTTTT.

This clone was counted once. This chain connects TRBV28 to TRBJ1-1; 8 nucleotides agree with TRBD1. V trimming: 6 bases; J trimming: 0 bases; junction bases outside the gene matches: 6. The CDR3 runs 15 residues. Germline CDR1 reads MDHEN; CDR2 reads SYDVKM. The CDR3 bases are TGTGCCAGCAGACTTACAGGGGGGATGAACACTGAAGCTTTCTTT. It yields the protein CASRLTGGMNTEAFF.

In this sample, this clone turned up once. The CDR3 DNA follows: TGCGCCAGCAGCCGCGACAGGGGGCAAAGCGTCGGGGAGCTGTTTTTT. Protein: CASSRDRGQSVGELFF. J is TRBJ2-2 and V is TRBV5-1, with 10 bases aligning to TRBD1. Germline V gives CDR1 SGHRS, CDR2 YFSETQ. Germline trimming cut 4 bases from V and 7 bases from J; bases unmatched to any gene: 10. The CDR3 contains 16 residues.

The CDR3 nucleotides read TGTGCCATCAGTGACCACGGGACAGGGAGCTCCTACGAGCAGTACTTC. Encoded protein: CAISDHGTGSSYEQYF. The gene calls are TRBV10-3 and TRBJ2-7; 9 nucleotides agree with TRBD1. The CDR3 has 16 amino acids. Trimming at V came to 3 bases and at J to 0 bases, leaving 6 bases not matched to a gene. The germline V gene has CDR1 ENHRY and CDR2 SYGVKD.